This TCR beta chain is drawn from a study of regulatory T cells in long-lasting Graves disease. Indicated time point: newly diagnosed GD, antithyroid drugs for less than 3 months. Generation of the TCR library employed RNA extracted from PBMCs. Sequencing libraries for TCR beta were prepared with iRepertoire HTBI primers and Arm-PCR of CDR3 regions. TCRdb itself ran the multiplex PCR reads through MiXCR, one entry per CDR3 protein. The data contain roughly 350,000 distinct CDR3 sequences, over 15% of them singletons. This clonotype was detected many times. From germline, CDR1 is DFQATT and CDR2 SNEGSKA (reference sequence). CDR3 length: 17 residues. The J segment lost 0 bases and the V segment lost 6 bases, leaving 9 bases of the junction unmatched. These data were also filed under a second study, of T cells in Graves' hyperthyroidism and ophthalmopathy.

The V call is TRBV20-1, the J call TRBJ2-3; TRBD2 aligns across 13 bases. Sequences were derived from peripheral blood mononuclear cells (PBMCs), sampled at new diagnosis, from a patient treated with antithyroid drugs. The origin of this receptor is a man between 40 and 49 years old with Graves disease. CDR3 region: CSARTSGGSWSTDTQYF. Here the CDR3 DNA reads TGCAGTGCAAGGACTAGCGGGGGATCCTGGAGCACAGATACGCAGTATTTT.